The clone carrying this TCR beta chain turned up a few times. This specimen comes from a study of cytomegalovirus exposure and HLA in healthy donors. PCR employed 60 Vbeta and 13 Jbeta primers. Profiling relied on immunoSEQ multiplex PCR, and the TCRdb table lists in-frame clones only, not all of them. Of about 180,000 clones detected, 65% to 85% appear once; the ten largest clones hold under 2.5%. These donors counted as nominally healthy when sampled, but unrecorded immune exposures were likely. The V and J ends lost 6 bases and 3 bases respectively, with 15 bases between them. This CDR3 region has 15 residues. Germline assignment: CDR1 MDHEN and CDR2 SYDVKM.

The clonotype originates from a man aged 60-69 years in good health and CMV-seronegative. Sequencing input: PBMCs. The chain uses TRBV28 and TRBJ1-5; D is unclear. The CDR3: CASRNAGRYNQPQHF. DNA of the CDR3: TGTGCCAGCAGAAACGCGGGAAGGTACAATCAGCCCCAGCATTTT.